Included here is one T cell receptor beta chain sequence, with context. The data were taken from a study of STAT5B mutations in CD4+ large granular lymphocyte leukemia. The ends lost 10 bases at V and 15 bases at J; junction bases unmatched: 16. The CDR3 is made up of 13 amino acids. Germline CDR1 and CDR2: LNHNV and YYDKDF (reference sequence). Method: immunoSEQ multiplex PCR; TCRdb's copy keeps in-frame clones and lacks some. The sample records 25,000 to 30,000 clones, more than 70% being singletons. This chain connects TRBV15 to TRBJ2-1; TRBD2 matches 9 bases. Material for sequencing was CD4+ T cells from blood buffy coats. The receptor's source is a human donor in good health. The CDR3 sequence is CANGSSGRHGLFF. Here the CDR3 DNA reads TGTGCCAACGGGTCGAGCGGGAGGCACGGGCTGTTCTTC.